This entry features one T cell receptor (beta chain) sequence. The record originates from a study of cytomegalovirus exposure and HLA in healthy donors. V dropped 0 bases and J dropped 2 bases, with 11 bases sitting between them. Germline-derived CDR1 and CDR2 are SGDLS and YYNGEE. This CDR3 contains 15 residues. The validation cohort, a group of around 130 subjects, included the donors and was separate from the approximately 660-subject first cohort. Profiled with immunoSEQ multiplex PCR; TCRdb holds only in-frame clones, not every one. In the table there are 100,000 or so clones, 85% of which are singletons.

The sequenced sample consisted of PBMCs. The gene calls are TRBV9 and TRBJ2-5; weak D call: TRBD2 (6 bases). This TCR came from a man younger than 30 in good health and CMV-seropositive. As DNA, the CDR3 is TGTGCCAGCAGCGTAGGTCTTGGAGGGCAAGAGACCCAGTACTTC. It encodes CASSVGLGGQETQYF.